The 7 T cell receptor beta chains below all came from one sample that was sequenced in a study of T cell responses to AZD1222 COVID-19 vaccine. Method: immunoSEQ multiplex PCR; TCRdb's copy keeps in-frame clones and lacks some. The sample has 150,000 to 180,000 clones, 88% seen once. This material consisted of peripheral blood, taken on day 0 of AZD1222 vaccination. The receptors stem from an adult in good health.

With regard to this clone: At one end the junction does not follow the germline gene, possibly because of a read error. This CDR3 is CASSLDGQGGADF. The CDR3 region has the DNA TGCGCCAGCAGCTTGGATGGGCAGGGAGGCGCGGACTTC. The chain joins TRBV5-1 to TRBJ2-7, with a weak D call TRBD2 (6 bases). This CDR3 comprises 13 residues. CDR1 and CDR2 (germline): SGHRS, YFSETQ.

The V call is TRBV18, the J call TRBJ2-3, with 7 nucleotides matching TRBD1. CDR3 length: 15 amino acids. CDR1 and CDR2 from the germline V gene are KGHSH and LQKENI. Trimming at V came to 4 bases and at J to 1 base, leaving 5 bases not matched to a gene. CDR3 coding DNA: TGTGCCAGCTCACAAGACAGGGTCGGCACAGATACGCAGTATTTT. It yields the protein CASSQDRVGTDTQYF.

V gene TRBV6-2 or TRBV6-3 combines with J gene TRBJ1-6; 7 positions agree with TRBD1. The CDR3 covers 14 residues. In germline, CDR1 is MNHEY, CDR2 SVGEGT. V dropped 2 bases and J dropped 6; count of bases not matched to a gene: 1. The CDR3 is CASSYTGANSPLHF. The CDR3 nucleotides are TGTGCCAGCAGTTACACAGGGGCTAATTCACCCCTCCACTTT.

This clone appeared a few times. The chain recombines TRBV19 with TRBJ2-7; unclear D gene. The length of the CDR3 is 13 residues. V was cut by 4 bases and J by 4 bases, with 11 bases left in between. Germline lookup yields CDR1 LNHDA and CDR2 SQIVND (reference sequence). The CDR3 loop reads CASSTPGRYEQYF. In DNA form, the CDR3 reads TGTGCCAGTAGTACCCCGGGCCGGTACGAGCAGTACTTC.

The rearrangement joins TRBV5-8 to TRBJ1-5, with TRBD1 matching over 8 bases. The CDR3 contains 17 residues. V was clipped by 4 bases and J by 2 bases; unmatched bases: 11. Per germline, CDR1 SGHTS and CDR2 YDEGEE. The CDR3, as DNA: TGTGCCAGCAGCCCCGGGACAGGAATATCCGGCAATCAGCCCCAGCATTTT. Protein: CASSPGTGISGNQPQHF.

The chain recombines TRBV5-1 with TRBJ2-3, with 10 positions matching TRBD2. The CDR3 consists of 16 residues. V dropped 0 bases and J dropped 1; count of bases not matched to a gene: 2. The V gene's germline CDR1 is SGHRS and CDR2 YFSETQ. In nucleotides, the CDR3 is TGCGCCAGCAGCTTGGGAGGACTAGCGGGCACAGATACGCAGTATTTT. Amino acid sequence: CASSLGGLAGTDTQYF.

The chain uses TRBV7-6 and TRBJ2-1; 11 positions agree with TRBD2. Germline V gene sequence: CDR1 SGHVS, CDR2 FNYEAQ. The CDR3 covers 16 residues. Germline trimming cut 5 bases from V and 6 bases from J; bases unmatched to any gene: 9. The CDR3 DNA reads TGTGCCAGCAGCCGTCACGGGACTAGCGGATTCAATGAGCAGTTCTTC. Its protein product is CASSRHGTSGFNEQFF.